This section outlines one TCR beta chain sequence together with its context. In the source study's methods: Amplified reference gene primers provided the basis for estimating nucleated cell counts. Sequencing used immunoSEQ multiplex PCR; TCRdb keeps in-frame clones, though not all of them. V, J and clone size are those of that table, while D and trimming were read from the DNA. The sample lists some 150,000 clones; 80% to 85% were seen once. The CDR3 loop spans 13 amino acids. CDR1 and CDR2 (germline): GTSNPN, SVGIG (reference sequence). The V gene lost 0 bases and the J gene lost 2 bases, with 5 bases spanning the gap. The data stem from a study of blood T cell repertoires in COVID-19. At the level of the study: COVID-19 samples from acute and convalescent phases originated in the United States, Italy and Spain. PBMCs, B-cell-depleted T cells, or T cells provided the cDNA or gDNA that made up the material.

Sequencing was carried out using peripheral blood. This TCR derives from a human donor with acute or convalescent COVID-19. The donor label of this sample is uncertain. The chain carries TRBV30 and TRBJ1-3; D unclear. The CDR3 sequence: CAWSVQAGNTIYF. CDR3 bases: TGTGCCTGGAGTGTACAAGCTGGAAACACCATATATTTT.